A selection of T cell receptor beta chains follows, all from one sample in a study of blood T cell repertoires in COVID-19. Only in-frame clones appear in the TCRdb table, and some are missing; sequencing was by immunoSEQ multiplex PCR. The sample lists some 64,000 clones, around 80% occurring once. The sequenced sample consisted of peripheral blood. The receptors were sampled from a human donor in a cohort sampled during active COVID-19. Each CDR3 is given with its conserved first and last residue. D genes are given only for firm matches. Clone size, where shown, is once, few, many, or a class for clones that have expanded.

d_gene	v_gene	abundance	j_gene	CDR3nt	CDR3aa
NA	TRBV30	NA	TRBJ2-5	TGTGCCTGGCATGGGTCGGGAACGAAGACCCAGTACTTC	CAWHGSGTKTQYF
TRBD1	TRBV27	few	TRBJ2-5	TGTGCCAGCAGTTTGGACAGGGGACTAGAGACCCAGTACTTC	CASSLDRGLETQYF
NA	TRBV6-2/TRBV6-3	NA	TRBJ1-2	TGTGCCAGCAGTACAACACGCTATGGCTACACCTTC	CASSTTRYGYTF
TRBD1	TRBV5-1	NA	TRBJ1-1	TGCGCCAGCAGCTCCCGACAGGGGGCCCCTGAAGCTTTCTTT	CASSSRQGAPEAFF
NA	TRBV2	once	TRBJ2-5	TGTGCCAGCAGTGACCTCCGGGATCCGCGACTCCAAGAGACCCAGTACTTC	CASSDLRDPRLQETQYF
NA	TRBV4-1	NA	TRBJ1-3	TGCGCCAGCAGCCAAGATCTTAGGCAGGGTTTGAGGGGAAACACCATATATTTT	CASSQDLRQGLRGNTIYF
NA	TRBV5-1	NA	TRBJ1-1	TGCGCCAGCAGCTTGCGGCCCGGGAATCAGGCTGAAGCTTTCTTT	CASSLRPGNQAEAFF
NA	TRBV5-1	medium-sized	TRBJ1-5	TGCGCCAGCACAACGGGTCACGTGGAGCCCCAGCATTTT	CASTTGHVEPQHF
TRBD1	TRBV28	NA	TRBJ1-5	TGTGCCAGCAGTTCTAGGACAGGGGGCTATGGGCCCCAGCATTTT	CASSSRTGGYGPQHF
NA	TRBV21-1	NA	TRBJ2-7	TGTGCCAGCAGCCTTCCGGACAGGAGGGCCTACGAGCAGTACTTC	CASSLPDRRAYEQYF
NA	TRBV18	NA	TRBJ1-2	TGTGCCAGCTCACCACGGCGGGGGCTCGGAGACTATGGCTACACCTTC	CASSPRRGLGDYGYTF
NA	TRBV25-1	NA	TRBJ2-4	TGTGCCAGCAGTGCAACAGACAGCCCGATGATTCAGTACTTC	CASSATDSPMIQYF
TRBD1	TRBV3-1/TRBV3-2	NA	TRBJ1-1	TGTGCCAGCAGCCAAAACACAGGGGCAGCTTTCTTT	CASSQNTGAAFF
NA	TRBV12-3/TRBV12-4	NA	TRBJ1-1	TGTGCCAGCACTCGGGGGATGAACACTGAAGCTTTCTTT	CASTRGMNTEAFF
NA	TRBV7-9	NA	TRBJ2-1	TGTGCCAGCAGCTTAAACCAGCGGCCCTACAATGAGCAGTTCTTC	CASSLNQRPYNEQFF
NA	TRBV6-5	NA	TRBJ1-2	TGTGCCAGCAGTTACGCGGAGAGAGCTGGCTACACCTTC	CASSYAERAGYTF
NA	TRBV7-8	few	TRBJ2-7	TGTGCCAGCAGCCAACCCAGGGGCGACGAGCAGTACTTC	CASSQPRGDEQYF
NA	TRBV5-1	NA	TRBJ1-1	TGCGCCAGCAGCTCGACAGGTCTTGGCACTGAAGCTTTCTTT	CASSSTGLGTEAFF
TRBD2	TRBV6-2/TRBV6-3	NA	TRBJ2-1	TGTGCCAGCAGTGTTAGCGGGGGGTTCTACAATGAGCAGTTCTTC	CASSVSGGFYNEQFF
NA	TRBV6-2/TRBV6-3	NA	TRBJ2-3	TGTGCCAGCAGTTGGTTGGGTAGCGGAGGGCCAAGAGCAGATACGCAGTATTTT	CASSWLGSGGPRADTQYF
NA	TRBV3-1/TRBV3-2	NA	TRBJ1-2	TGTGCCAGCAGCCTTCAGGACAGCTGGGGGGGCTACACCTTC	CASSLQDSWGGYTF
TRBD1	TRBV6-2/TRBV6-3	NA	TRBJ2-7	TGTGCCAGCAGCCGACAGGGCGTGATGTACGAGCAGTACTTC	CASSRQGVMYEQYF
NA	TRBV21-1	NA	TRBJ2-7	TGTGCCCGCAGGGACAGAATTTCCTACGAGCAGTACTTC	CARRDRISYEQYF
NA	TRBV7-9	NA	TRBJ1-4	TGTGCCAGCAGCCAAACACAGGGTATTTACGAAAAACTGTTTTTT	CASSQTQGIYEKLFF
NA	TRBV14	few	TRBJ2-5	TGTGCCAGCAGCCAGAGTGAGGGGAGGGAGACCCAGTACTTC	CASSQSEGRETQYF
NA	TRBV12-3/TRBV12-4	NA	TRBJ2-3	TGTGCCAGCAGTCAGAAAGATACGCAGTATTTT	CASSQKDTQYF
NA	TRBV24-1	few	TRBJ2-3	TGTGCCACCAGTGATAAAAGGGGGAAGGATACGCAGTATTTT	CATSDKRGKDTQYF
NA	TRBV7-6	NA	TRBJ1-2	TGTGCCAGCAGCCCCACTACAGGGTCGAGCGGCTACACCTTC	CASSPTTGSSGYTF
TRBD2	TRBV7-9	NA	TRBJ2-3	TGTGCCAGCAGCTCAAATGGACTAGCGGGGGGACGCACAGATACGCAGTATTTT	CASSSNGLAGGRTDTQYF
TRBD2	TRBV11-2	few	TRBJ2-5	TGTGCCAGCAGCTACCAGCGGGGACAAGAGACCCAGTACTTC	CASSYQRGQETQYF
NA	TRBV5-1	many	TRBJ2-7	TGCGCCAGCAGCACCGCCGGGTACGAGCAGTACTTC	CASSTAGYEQYF
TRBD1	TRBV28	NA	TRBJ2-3	TGTGCCAGCAGTTCTATTGGACAGGGGGCTGCTAATACGCAGTATTTT	CASSSIGQGAANTQYF
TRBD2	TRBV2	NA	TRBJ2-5	TGTGCCAGCAGGGTAGCGGGGGAAAAAGAGACCCAGTACTTC	CASRVAGEKETQYF
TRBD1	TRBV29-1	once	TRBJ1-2	TGCAGCGTTGAAGAACCCGGGACAGGAGCCTTCGGCTACACCTTC	CSVEEPGTGAFGYTF
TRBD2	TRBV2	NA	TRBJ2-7	TGTGCCAGCACCCCGGGGGTAGCGGGGAGGCTTTTTTACGAGCAGTACTTC	CASTPGVAGRLFYEQYF
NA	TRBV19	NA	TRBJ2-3	TGTGCCAGTAGTCCACGCGGGGGCTCGAGGACAGATACGCAGTATTTT	CASSPRGGSRTDTQYF
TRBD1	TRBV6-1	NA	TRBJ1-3	TGTGCCAGCAGTGGGGGGACAGGGGGCACGGTTTTTCTGGGAAACACCATATATTTT	CASSGGTGGTVFLGNTIYF
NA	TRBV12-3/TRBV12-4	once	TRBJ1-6	TGTGCCAGCAGGGACAGTCATAATTCACCCCTCCACTTT	CASRDSHNSPLHF
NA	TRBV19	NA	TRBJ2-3	TGTGCCAGTACCTCCCTGACAGATACGCAGTATTTT	CASTSLTDTQYF
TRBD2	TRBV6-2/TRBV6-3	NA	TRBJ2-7	TGTGCCAGCAGTTACTCGTGGGGGACTAGCGGGAACTCCTACGAGCAGTACTTC	CASSYSWGTSGNSYEQYF
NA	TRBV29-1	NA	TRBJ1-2	TGCAGCGTTGAAATTGGAGGTGGGGGCGGCTACACCTTC	CSVEIGGGGGYTF
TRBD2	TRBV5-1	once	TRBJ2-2	TGCGCCAGCAGCTTACTATTAGCGGGGGAAGGTTCCGCCGGGGAGCTGTTTTTT	CASSLLLAGEGSAGELFF
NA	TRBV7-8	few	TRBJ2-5	TGTGCCAGCAGCTCCAGAGGAGGGGCAAGCCAAGAGACCCAGTACTTC	CASSSRGGASQETQYF
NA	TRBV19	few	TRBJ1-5	TGTGCCAGTAGTATAAGCAGGCAGCAGCCCCAGCATTTT	CASSISRQQPQHF
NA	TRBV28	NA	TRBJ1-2	TGTGCCAGCAGTCGAGAGTCTGGCTACACCTTC	CASSRESGYTF
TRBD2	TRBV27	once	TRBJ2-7	TGTGCCAGCAGTATCGGGGGACTAGGGAGCTCCTACGAGCAGTACTTC	CASSIGGLGSSYEQYF
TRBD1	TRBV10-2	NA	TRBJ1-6	TGCGCCTCAAATGACAGGGACGATTCACCCCTCCACTTT	CASNDRDDSPLHF
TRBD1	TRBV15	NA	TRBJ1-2	TGTGCCACCAGCAGGGACAGGGAGTATGGCTACACCTTC	CATSRDREYGYTF
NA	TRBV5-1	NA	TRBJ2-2	TGCGCCAGCAGGAGACAAATGAACACCGGGGAGCTGTTTTTT	CASRRQMNTGELFF
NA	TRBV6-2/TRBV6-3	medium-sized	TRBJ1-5	TGTGCCAGCAGTTACTCGAGCAGGGGAGATCAGCCCCAGCATTTT	CASSYSSRGDQPQHF
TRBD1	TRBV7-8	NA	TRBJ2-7	TGTGCCAGCAGCCCCGCCGGGACAGGGTCCTACGAGCAGTACTTC	CASSPAGTGSYEQYF
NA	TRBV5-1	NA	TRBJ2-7	TGCGCCAGCAGCTTGGACGGTGCCTCGTACGAGCAGTACTTC	CASSLDGASYEQYF
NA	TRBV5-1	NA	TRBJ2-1	TGCGCCAGCAGCTTGGGTCTGGGCCGACTAGATGAGCAGTTCTTC	CASSLGLGRLDEQFF
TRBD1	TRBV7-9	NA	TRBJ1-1	TGTGCCAGCAGCCTGGGACAGGGCACTGAAGCTTTCTTT	CASSLGQGTEAFF
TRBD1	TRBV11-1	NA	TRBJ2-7	TGTGCCAGCAGTCCCCGGACAGGGGTCTACGAGCAGTACTTC	CASSPRTGVYEQYF
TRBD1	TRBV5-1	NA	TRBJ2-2	TGCGCCAGCAGCTGGGGACAGGGGGCCGGGGAGCTGTTTTTT	CASSWGQGAGELFF
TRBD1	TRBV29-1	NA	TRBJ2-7	TGCAGCGTTGAATTAAGACAGGGGAGTGAGCAGTACTTC	CSVELRQGSEQYF